The clone carrying this TCR beta chain appeared a few times. No antigen is known for it. The V gene's germline CDR1 is MNHNS and CDR2 SASEGT. Unmatched junction bases numbered 7, after V lost 5 bases and J lost 1 base. This CDR3 region has 16 residues. TCRdb analysed the RT-PCR reads with MiXCR anew, one entry per CDR3 protein. This sample yields around 520,000 distinct CDR3 sequences, of which over 9.5% are seen a single time; about 10% belongs to the top ten. This sample was included in a study of response to subunit inactivated influenza vaccine. Notes on the study in general: Each seasonal influenza vaccination, the authors suggested, recruits few new T cells.

This clonotype was obtained from a man aged 50 to 60 who received an inactivated influenza vaccine. The source material was PBMCs from blood, sampled on the day of vaccination. This chain uses TRBV6-1 with TRBJ2-7, with 11 bases identical to TRBD1. CDR3 DNA: TGTGCCAGCAGTACCCGGGACAGGGGGAAATCCTACGAGCAGTACTTC. As protein: CASSTRDRGKSYEQYF.